The TCR beta chain under discussion was sequenced for a study of T cell repertoires in cytomegalovirus infection. Whole-study context: Through public TCR beta signatures, both CMV infection and matching HLA type were indicated.

TCRdb used MiXCR to reprocess the reads, holding one entry per CDR3 protein. This sample has about 60,000 distinct CDR3 sequences; around 33% occur once, and the top ten carry around 70%. Germline V gene lookup returns CDR1 LGHNA and CDR2 YSLEER. The CDR3 length is 16 residues. Between the trimmed V and J ends, which lost 4 bases and 6 bases, there was a span of 18 bases. A few counts support this clonotype. The antigen remains undetermined. The chain couples TRBV4-3 to TRBJ1-4; the D is unclear. Sequencing used PBMCs, sequenced either directly or after in vitro stimulation (not recorded which). This clonotype was sampled from a human donor in good health (CMV status not recorded). Some clones in this sample may be carry-over from other donors' samples. CDR3 sequence: CASSPLGSGSDEKLFF. The CDR3 nucleotides are TGCGCCAGCAGCCCCTTGGGAAGTGGCTCGGATGAAAAACTGTTTTTT.